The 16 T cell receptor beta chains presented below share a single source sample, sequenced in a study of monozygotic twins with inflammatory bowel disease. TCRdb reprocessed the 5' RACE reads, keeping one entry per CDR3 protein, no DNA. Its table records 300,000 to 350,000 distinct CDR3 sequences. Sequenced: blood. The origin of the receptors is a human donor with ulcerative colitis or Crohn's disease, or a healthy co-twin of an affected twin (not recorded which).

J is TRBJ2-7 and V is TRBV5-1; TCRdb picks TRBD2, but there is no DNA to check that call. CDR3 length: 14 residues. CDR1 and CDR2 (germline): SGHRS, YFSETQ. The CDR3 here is CASSLSSGSYEQYF.

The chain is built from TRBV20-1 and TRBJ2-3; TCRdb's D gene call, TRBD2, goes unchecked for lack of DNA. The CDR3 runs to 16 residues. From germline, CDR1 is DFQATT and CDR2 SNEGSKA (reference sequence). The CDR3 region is CSARDGRRGGTDTQYF.

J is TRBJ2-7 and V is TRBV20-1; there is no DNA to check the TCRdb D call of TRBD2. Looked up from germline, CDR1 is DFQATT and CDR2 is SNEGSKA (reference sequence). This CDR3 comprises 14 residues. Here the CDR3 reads CSASPTSGGWEQYF.

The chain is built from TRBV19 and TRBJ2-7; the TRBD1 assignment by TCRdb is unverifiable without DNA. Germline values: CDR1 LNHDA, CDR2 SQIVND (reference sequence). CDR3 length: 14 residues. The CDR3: CASSHSDRAGEQYF.

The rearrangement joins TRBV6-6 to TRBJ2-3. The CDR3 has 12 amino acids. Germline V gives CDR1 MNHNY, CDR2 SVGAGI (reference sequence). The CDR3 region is CASSYDADTQYF.

CDR3 residues: CASSLGGSGSYEQYF. The V and J genes are TRBV5-1 and TRBJ2-7; with no DNA, the TCRdb D assignment of TRBD2 cannot be verified. The CDR3 is made up of 15 amino acids. Germline CDR1 SGHRS, CDR2 YFSETQ.

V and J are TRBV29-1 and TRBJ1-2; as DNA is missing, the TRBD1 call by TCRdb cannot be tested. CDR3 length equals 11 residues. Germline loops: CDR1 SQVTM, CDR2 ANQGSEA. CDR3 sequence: CSYRTDYGYTF.

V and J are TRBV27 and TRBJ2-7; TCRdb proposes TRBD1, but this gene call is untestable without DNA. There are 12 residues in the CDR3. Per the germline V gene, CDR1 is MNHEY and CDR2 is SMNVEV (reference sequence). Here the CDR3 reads CASSGFPGQEYF.

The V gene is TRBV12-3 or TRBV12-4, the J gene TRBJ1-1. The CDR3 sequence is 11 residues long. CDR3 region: CASSTASRAFF.

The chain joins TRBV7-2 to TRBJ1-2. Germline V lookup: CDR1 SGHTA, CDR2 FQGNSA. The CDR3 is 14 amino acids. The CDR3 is CASSLGKSYYGYTF.

CDR3 loop: CSARWSVSTDTQYF. The chain combines TRBV20-1 with TRBJ2-3. The length of the CDR3 is 14 residues. Germline CDR1 reads DFQATT; CDR2 reads SNEGSKA (reference sequence).

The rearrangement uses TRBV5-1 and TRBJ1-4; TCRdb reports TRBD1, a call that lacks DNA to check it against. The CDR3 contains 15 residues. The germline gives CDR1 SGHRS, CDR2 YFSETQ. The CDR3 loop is CASSLDPGGPEKLFF.

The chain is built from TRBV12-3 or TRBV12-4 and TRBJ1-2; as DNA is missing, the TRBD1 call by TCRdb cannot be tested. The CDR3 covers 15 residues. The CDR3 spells CASTSRGQNFYGYTF.

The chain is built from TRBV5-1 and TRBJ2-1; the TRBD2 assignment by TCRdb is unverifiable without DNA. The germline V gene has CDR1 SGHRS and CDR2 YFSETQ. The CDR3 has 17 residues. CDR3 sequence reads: CASSSQSPRDYFNEQFF.

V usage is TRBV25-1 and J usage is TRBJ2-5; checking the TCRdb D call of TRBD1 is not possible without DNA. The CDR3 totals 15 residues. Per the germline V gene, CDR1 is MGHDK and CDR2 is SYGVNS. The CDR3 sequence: CASSEYGRGRETQYF.

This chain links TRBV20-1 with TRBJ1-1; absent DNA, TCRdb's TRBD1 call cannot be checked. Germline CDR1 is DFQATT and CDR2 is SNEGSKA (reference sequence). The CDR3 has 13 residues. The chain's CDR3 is CSARVGGGGEAFF.